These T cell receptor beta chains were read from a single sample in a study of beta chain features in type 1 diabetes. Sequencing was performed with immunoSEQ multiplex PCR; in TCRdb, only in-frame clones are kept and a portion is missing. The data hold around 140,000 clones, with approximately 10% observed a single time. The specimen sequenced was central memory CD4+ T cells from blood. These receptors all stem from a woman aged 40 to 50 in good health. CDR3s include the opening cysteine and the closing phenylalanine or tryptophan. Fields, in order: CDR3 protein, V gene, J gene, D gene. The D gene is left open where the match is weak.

CDR3aa: CASSLGQGAYEQYF
v_gene: TRBV7-6
j_gene: TRBJ2-7
d_gene: TRBD1

CDR3aa: CASSLEGANTGELFF
v_gene: TRBV5-1
j_gene: TRBJ2-2
d_gene: -

CDR3aa: CASSWTGTGLGEQYF
v_gene: TRBV5-1
j_gene: TRBJ2-7
d_gene: TRBD1

CDR3aa: CASSLAGGALNNEQFF
v_gene: TRBV7-2
j_gene: TRBJ2-1
d_gene: TRBD2

CDR3aa: CASSPVTGQTTGELFF
v_gene: TRBV18
j_gene: TRBJ2-2
d_gene: TRBD1

CDR3aa: CASSMGGSSYEQYF
v_gene: TRBV19
j_gene: TRBJ2-7
d_gene: -

CDR3aa: CASSYPSGAAHF
v_gene: TRBV7-2
j_gene: TRBJ2-3
d_gene: TRBD2

CDR3aa: CASSDRGSGNTIYF
v_gene: TRBV19
j_gene: TRBJ1-3
d_gene: TRBD1

CDR3aa: CAIGTDDTDTQYF
v_gene: TRBV10-3
j_gene: TRBJ2-3
d_gene: TRBD1

CDR3aa: CACRGGPSSYSEQFF
v_gene: TRBV30
j_gene: TRBJ2-1
d_gene: -

CDR3aa: CASSSSSGTANTEAFF
v_gene: TRBV5-1
j_gene: TRBJ1-1
d_gene: TRBD1

CDR3aa: CASSLQGNGYTF
v_gene: TRBV11-2
j_gene: TRBJ1-2
d_gene: -

CDR3aa: CASSFLGGANTGELFF
v_gene: TRBV7-2
j_gene: TRBJ2-2
d_gene: -

CDR3aa: CASSPDKAGTQYF
v_gene: TRBV18
j_gene: TRBJ2-5
d_gene: -

CDR3aa: CASSLGTGLARDTQYF
v_gene: TRBV5-1
j_gene: TRBJ2-3
d_gene: TRBD2

CDR3aa: CASSLGLRRGAPFELFF
v_gene: TRBV5-1
j_gene: TRBJ2-2
d_gene: TRBD2

CDR3aa: CASSVAGRAGGTYEQYF
v_gene: TRBV9
j_gene: TRBJ2-7
d_gene: TRBD2

CDR3aa: CASSTGTDSDTQYF
v_gene: TRBV6-5
j_gene: TRBJ2-3
d_gene: TRBD1

CDR3aa: CASSRDRATGNTIYF
v_gene: TRBV4-3
j_gene: TRBJ1-3
d_gene: TRBD1

CDR3aa: CASSTTVNTEAFF
v_gene: TRBV18
j_gene: TRBJ1-1
d_gene: -

CDR3aa: CASSQGQGAATGELFF
v_gene: TRBV4-1
j_gene: TRBJ2-2
d_gene: TRBD1

CDR3aa: CASSERTGGAYEQYF
v_gene: TRBV2
j_gene: TRBJ2-7
d_gene: TRBD2

CDR3aa: CASTGTSGGLRFF
v_gene: TRBV6-5
j_gene: TRBJ2-1
d_gene: TRBD2

CDR3aa: CASSQDMGVIANYGYTF
v_gene: TRBV4-2
j_gene: TRBJ1-2
d_gene: -

CDR3aa: CASSYPGNTEAFF
v_gene: TRBV5-6
j_gene: TRBJ1-1
d_gene: -

CDR3aa: CASSLRTGGWDTEAFF
v_gene: TRBV5-4
j_gene: TRBJ1-1
d_gene: TRBD1

CDR3aa: CASSLGIGSRQVNYGYTF
v_gene: TRBV5-1
j_gene: TRBJ1-2
d_gene: -

CDR3aa: CAGTPGQKYNEQFF
v_gene: TRBV2
j_gene: TRBJ2-1
d_gene: TRBD1

CDR3aa: CASSLGQGYEGYTF
v_gene: TRBV7-6
j_gene: TRBJ1-2
d_gene: -

CDR3aa: CASSPEQGASIWGYTF
v_gene: TRBV5-1
j_gene: TRBJ1-2
d_gene: TRBD1

CDR3aa: CASSQTGTSGSSGANVLTF
v_gene: TRBV4-1
j_gene: TRBJ2-6
d_gene: TRBD2

CDR3aa: CASSRGTGTVSTDTQYF
v_gene: TRBV14
j_gene: TRBJ2-3
d_gene: TRBD1

CDR3aa: CASRGDQGLQTQYF
v_gene: TRBV28
j_gene: TRBJ2-5
d_gene: -

CDR3aa: CASSEGTGGHYGYTF
v_gene: TRBV7-2
j_gene: TRBJ1-2
d_gene: TRBD1

CDR3aa: CASSLGLSSTDTQYF
v_gene: TRBV5-1
j_gene: TRBJ2-3
d_gene: -

CDR3aa: CASSGDNNQPQHF
v_gene: TRBV6-6
j_gene: TRBJ1-5
d_gene: -

CDR3aa: CATIRPGSSYEQYF
v_gene: TRBV6-5
j_gene: TRBJ2-7
d_gene: -

CDR3aa: CASRPETGVYGYTF
v_gene: TRBV5-4
j_gene: TRBJ1-2
d_gene: TRBD1

CDR3aa: CASSLGQGSDTQYF
v_gene: TRBV7-8
j_gene: TRBJ2-3
d_gene: -

CDR3aa: CASSDTRSLYEQYF
v_gene: TRBV25-1
j_gene: TRBJ2-7
d_gene: -

CDR3aa: CATSGSGEYGYTF
v_gene: TRBV15
j_gene: TRBJ1-2
d_gene: -

CDR3aa: CASSARPGRGGSYGYTF
v_gene: TRBV13
j_gene: TRBJ1-2
d_gene: -

CDR3aa: CASFVQGRYGYTF
v_gene: TRBV7-2
j_gene: TRBJ1-2
d_gene: -

CDR3aa: CASSGPGVDEQFF
v_gene: TRBV11-2
j_gene: TRBJ2-1
d_gene: -

CDR3aa: CASSPVAGGNTGELFF
v_gene: TRBV18
j_gene: TRBJ2-2
d_gene: TRBD2

CDR3aa: CASSLGLPSTDTQYF
v_gene: TRBV7-6
j_gene: TRBJ2-3
d_gene: -

CDR3aa: CASSTSGHTDTQYF
v_gene: TRBV6-1
j_gene: TRBJ2-3
d_gene: TRBD2

CDR3aa: CASSTGFGYTF
v_gene: TRBV6-5
j_gene: TRBJ1-2
d_gene: -

CDR3aa: CASSHKNEGQGGSGYTF
v_gene: TRBV5-4
j_gene: TRBJ1-2
d_gene: TRBD1

CDR3aa: CASSLGRSAGGEETQYF
v_gene: TRBV13
j_gene: TRBJ2-5
d_gene: TRBD2